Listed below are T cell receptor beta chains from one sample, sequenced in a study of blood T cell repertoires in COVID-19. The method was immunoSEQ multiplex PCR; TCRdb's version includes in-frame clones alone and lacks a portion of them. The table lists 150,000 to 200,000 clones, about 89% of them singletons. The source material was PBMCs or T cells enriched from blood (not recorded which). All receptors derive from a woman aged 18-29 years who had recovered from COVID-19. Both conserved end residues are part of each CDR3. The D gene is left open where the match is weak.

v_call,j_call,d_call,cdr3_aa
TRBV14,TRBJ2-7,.,CASSQATGRGRTSYEQYF
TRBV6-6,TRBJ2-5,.,CASSKTVEETQYF
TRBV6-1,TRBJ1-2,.,CASSEPGGGYGYTF
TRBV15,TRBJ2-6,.,CATSAGQTSGANVLTF
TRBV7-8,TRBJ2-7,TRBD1,CASSFAGQGAKEQYF
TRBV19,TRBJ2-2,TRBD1,CASSTTRTGLAGELFF
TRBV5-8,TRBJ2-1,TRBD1,CASTRTGNNEQFF
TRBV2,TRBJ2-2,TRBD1,CARGQGGTGELFF
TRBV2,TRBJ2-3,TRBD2,CASSVQRDTDTQYF
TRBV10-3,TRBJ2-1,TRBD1,CAISVGQGPYNEQFF
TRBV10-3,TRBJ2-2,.,CASSALKGLRNTGELFF
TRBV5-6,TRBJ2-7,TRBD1,CASKTPGTGPREQYF
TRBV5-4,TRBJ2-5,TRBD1,CASSSDGGTGVETQYF
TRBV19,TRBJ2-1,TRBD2,CASNRLAGGLGANEQFF
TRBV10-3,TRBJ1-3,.,CAISDYSGNTIYF
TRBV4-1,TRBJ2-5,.,CASSLRLQIQETQYF
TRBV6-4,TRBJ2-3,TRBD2,CASSGTSGADTQYF
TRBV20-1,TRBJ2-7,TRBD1,CSASGQGDADEQYF
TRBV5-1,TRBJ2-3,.,CASSRRGPRAGDTQYF